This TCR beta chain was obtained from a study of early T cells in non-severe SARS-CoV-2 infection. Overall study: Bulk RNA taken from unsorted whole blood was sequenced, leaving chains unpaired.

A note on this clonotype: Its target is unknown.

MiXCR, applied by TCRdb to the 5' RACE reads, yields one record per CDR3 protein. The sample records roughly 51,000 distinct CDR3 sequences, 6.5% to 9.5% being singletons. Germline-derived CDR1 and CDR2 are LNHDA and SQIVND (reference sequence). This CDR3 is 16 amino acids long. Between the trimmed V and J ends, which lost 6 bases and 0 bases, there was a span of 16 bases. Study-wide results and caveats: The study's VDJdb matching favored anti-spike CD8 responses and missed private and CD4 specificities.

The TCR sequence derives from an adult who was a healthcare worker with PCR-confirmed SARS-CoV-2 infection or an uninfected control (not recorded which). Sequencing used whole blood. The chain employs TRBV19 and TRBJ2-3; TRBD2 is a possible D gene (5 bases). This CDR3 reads CASRPVLGVSTDTQYF. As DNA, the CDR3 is TGTGCCAGTAGACCCGTACTCGGGGTGAGCACAGATACGCAGTATTTT. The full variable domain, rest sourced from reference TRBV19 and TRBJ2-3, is DGGITQSPKYLFRKEGQNVTLSCEQNLNHDAMYWYRQDPGQGLRLIYYSQIVNDFQKGDIAEGYSVSREKKESFPLTVTSAQKNPTAFYLCASRPVLGVSTDTQYFGPGTRLTVL.